This TCR beta chain emerged from a study of blood T cell repertoires in COVID-19. Study as a whole: Samples representing acute and convalescent COVID-19 were sourced from the United States, Italy and Spain. The cDNA or gDNA used as material had been derived from T cells, B-cell-depleted T cells, or PBMCs.

In the study's own analysis: Quantification of nucleated cells was approximated via reference gene primer amplification. Sequencing was performed with immunoSEQ multiplex PCR; in TCRdb, only in-frame clones are kept and a portion is missing. V, J and clone size derive from that table, while D and trimming were established from the DNA sequence. The sample gives about 260,000 clones, roughly 87% of which show up once; around 0.7% is in the top ten. Input material: peripheral blood. The receptor was isolated from a human donor in a cohort sampled during active COVID-19.

CDR3 region: CAWSVGASEQFF. CDR3 DNA sequence: TGTGCCTGGAGTGTGGGGGCTAGTGAGCAGTTCTTC. The chain employs TRBV30 and TRBJ2-1; tentatively, D is TRBD1 (6 bases). The CDR3 has 12 residues. Trimming left V 0 bases short and J 9 bases short, with 9 bases between. CDR1 GTSNPN and CDR2 SVGIG come from the germline V gene (reference sequence).